A single TCR beta chain is shown here with its context. The record originates from a study of blood T cell repertoires in COVID-19. Germline-derived CDR1 and CDR2 are KGHSH and LQKENI. CDR3 length: 12 residues. V was clipped by 4 bases and J by 6 bases; unmatched bases: 3. The protocol was immunoSEQ multiplex PCR, while the TCRdb copy is restricted to in-frame clones and leaves out a portion. The sample consists of 100,000 to 120,000 clones, more than 80% of them appearing once. This receptor was identified in a middle-aged woman with acute or convalescent COVID-19. The sample comprised peripheral blood. The chain is built from TRBV18 and TRBJ2-7; TRBD1 aligns across 7 bases. CDR3 protein: CASSRQGSEQYF. CDR3 nucleotides: TGTGCCAGCTCACGACAGGGAAGCGAGCAGTACTTC.